These T cell receptor beta chains were read from a single sample in a study of early T cells in non-severe SARS-CoV-2 infection. TCRdb independently ran MiXCR on the 5' RACE reads; one entry per CDR3 protein. The sample yields about 64,000 distinct CDR3 sequences, about 11% seen once. The sample consisted of whole blood, taken at baseline. These TCRs come from an adult who was a healthcare worker with PCR-confirmed SARS-CoV-2 infection or an uninfected control (not recorded which). Each CDR3 is given with its conserved first and last residue. Fields, in order: J gene, V gene, CDR3 protein.

TRBJ1-5 | TRBV7-2 | CASSPRMGPGQPQHF
TRBJ2-5 | TRBV6-2/TRBV6-3 | CASTNGGRYRKETQYF
TRBJ2-7 | TRBV7-9 | CASSYTGIAYEQYF
TRBJ2-2 | TRBV6-5 | CASSYSSLGNTGELFF
TRBJ2-3 | TRBV29-1 | CSVEDRNPPDTQYF
TRBJ2-7 | TRBV5-6 | CASSLRSGAPPYEQYF
TRBJ1-1 | TRBV20-1 | CSARDGRQLNTEAFF
TRBJ1-4 | TRBV5-1 | CASSLGDTNEKLFF
TRBJ2-5 | TRBV11-2 | CASSLDGTGGYETQYF
TRBJ2-1 | TRBV6-4 | CASSGRTPELPYNEQFF
TRBJ1-1 | TRBV19 | CASSIGIGDSSNTEAFF
TRBJ2-7 | TRBV20-1 | CSASRDREGEQYF
TRBJ2-2 | TRBV7-7 | CASSPTASSGGAGELFF
TRBJ2-7 | TRBV6-2/TRBV6-3 | CASSYDLNPSDEQYF
TRBJ1-1 | TRBV12-5 | CASGLGMGWSNTEAFF
TRBJ1-1 | TRBV3-1 | CASSQGGRAAEAFF
TRBJ1-3 | TRBV20-1 | CSAQGGNTIYF
TRBJ2-5 | TRBV5-1 | CASSLYQETQYF
TRBJ1-6 | TRBV12-3/TRBV12-4 | CASSRDRVISPLHF
TRBJ2-5 | TRBV5-1 | CASSSYGQLLRETQYF
TRBJ2-3 | TRBV6-6 | CASRQPEGPDTQYF
TRBJ1-2 | TRBV2 | CARDPGLLNPGYTF
TRBJ2-7 | TRBV10-3 | CAISDPSTSGGGDYEQYF
TRBJ2-3 | TRBV10-3 | CAIMGAGGSDTQYF
TRBJ2-7 | TRBV9 | CASSEQGANEQYF